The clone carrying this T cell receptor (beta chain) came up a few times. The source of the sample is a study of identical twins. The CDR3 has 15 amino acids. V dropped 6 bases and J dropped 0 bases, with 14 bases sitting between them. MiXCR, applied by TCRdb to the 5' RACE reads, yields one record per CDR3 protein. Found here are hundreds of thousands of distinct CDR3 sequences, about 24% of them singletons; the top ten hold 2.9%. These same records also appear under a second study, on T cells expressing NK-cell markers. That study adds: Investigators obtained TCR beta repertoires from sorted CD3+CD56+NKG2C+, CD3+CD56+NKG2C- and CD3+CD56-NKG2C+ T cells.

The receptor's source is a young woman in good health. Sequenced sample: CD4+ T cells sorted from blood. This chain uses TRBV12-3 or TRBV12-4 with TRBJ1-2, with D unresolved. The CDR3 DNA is TGTGCCAGCAGCATGAGCGACGGGGCTAACTATGGCTACACCTTC. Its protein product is CASSMSDGANYGYTF.